Listed below are T cell receptor beta chains from one sample, sequenced in a study of lymphopenia after photon versus proton radiotherapy. TCRdb's table, derived via immunoSEQ multiplex PCR, lists solely in-frame clones and lacks some. The sample has tens of thousands of clones; 80% to 90% are singletons. This sample comprised peripheral blood, obtained from a patient treated with proton-based radiotherapy. The receptor set was obtained from a man older than 75 with esophageal cancer. Each CDR3 is given with its conserved first and last residue. The order of the fields is D gene, V gene, clone size, J gene, CDR3 DNA, CDR3 protein. D genes are given only for firm matches. A clone size is listed for some rows: how often the clone was seen (once, few, many), or a class if it is expanded.

>-|TRBV30|-|TRBJ1-6
TGTGCCTGGACGGTCCGGAATTCACCCCTCCACTTT
CAWTVRNSPLHF
>-|TRBV2|-|TRBJ1-2
TGTGCCTCACAGGGTTTTAACTATGGCTACACCTTC
CASQGFNYGYTF
>TRBD2|TRBV7-2|-|TRBJ2-3
TGTGCCAGCAGCATGACTAGCGGTGGGGGCCCGAATACGCAGTATTTT
CASSMTSGGGPNTQYF
>-|TRBV5-6|-|TRBJ2-7
TGTGCCAGCAGCTTGGAGGGGGGGCCTTACGAGCAGTACTTC
CASSLEGGPYEQYF
>TRBD1|TRBV7-9|-|TRBJ1-2
TGTGCCGTGGAGGGGACAGGGGCTCTCAGGGCTGGCTACACCTTC
CAVEGTGALRAGYTF
>-|TRBV27|-|TRBJ2-7
TGTGCCAGCAGTTTACGTCGTGGGGGATTCGGGACCTACGAGCAGTACTTC
CASSLRRGGFGTYEQYF
>TRBD1|TRBV29-1|few|TRBJ2-3
TGCAGCGTGCAAACCGGGACAGGGCTGGCAGATACGCAGTATTTT
CSVQTGTGLADTQYF
>-|TRBV10-3|-|TRBJ2-1
TGTGCGGGAGGGGGCGTCGGCAATGAGCAGTTCTTC
CAGGGVGNEQFF
>-|TRBV5-4|-|TRBJ1-3
TGTGCCAGCAGCTTGCCAGGGCCTGGAAACACCATATATTTT
CASSLPGPGNTIYF
>-|TRBV29-1|-|TRBJ2-3
TGCAGCGTTGAATGGCGAAACACAGATACGCAGTATTTT
CSVEWRNTDTQYF
>-|TRBV5-4|-|TRBJ1-6
TGTGCCAGCAGCTTGGGGGGGGCAGAAAATTCACCCCTCCACTTT
CASSLGGAENSPLHF
>-|TRBV11-2|once|TRBJ2-5
TGTGCCAGCAGCCCCGGACAGCAAGAGACCCAGTACTTC
CASSPGQQETQYF
>TRBD1|TRBV12-5|-|TRBJ1-2
TGTGCTAGTGGTTTGGTACTCGGACCGGGGACAGGAGCTAACTATGGCTACACCTTC
CASGLVLGPGTGANYGYTF
>-|TRBV9|-|TRBJ2-1
TGTGCCAGCAGCGACCGAGGTGGACCCTACAATGAGCAGTTCTTC
CASSDRGGPYNEQFF
>-|TRBV2|-|TRBJ1-3
TGTGCCAGCTTTAAAGGGCGCTCTGGAAACACCATATATTTT
CASFKGRSGNTIYF
>-|TRBV18|-|TRBJ2-1
TGTGCCAGCTCACCACCGTTTGCAGGTAATGAGCAGTTCTTC
CASSPPFAGNEQFF
>-|TRBV27|-|TRBJ1-1
TGTGCCAGCAGTTTAGTGGGAGTGAACACTGAAGCTTTCTTT
CASSLVGVNTEAFF
>TRBD2|TRBV7-2|-|TRBJ2-7
TGTGCCAGCAGCCCCTACCGGACTAGCAACGAGCAGTACTTC
CASSPYRTSNEQYF
>-|TRBV6-5|-|TRBJ2-3
TGTGCCACCCGGAAACCATTCAGACCAGATACGCAGTATTTT
CATRKPFRPDTQYF
>-|TRBV5-6|-|TRBJ2-5
TGTGCCAGCAGCGCGTCCGGGATCCAATTTATAGAGACCCAGTACTTC
CASSASGIQFIETQYF
>-|TRBV4-1|few|TRBJ2-1
TGCGCCAGCAGCCATCGGGAGTACAATGAGCAGTTCTTC
CASSHREYNEQFF
>TRBD1|TRBV27|-|TRBJ1-5
TGTGCCAGCAGTTTGGACAGGGGGCATAGAATCGGGAGCAATCAGCCCCAGCATTTT
CASSLDRGHRIGSNQPQHF
>-|TRBV7-6|-|TRBJ1-2
TGTGCCAGCAGCCTATATGGGAACAGGGATCTTATCACCTTC
CASSLYGNRDLITF
>-|TRBV19|-|TRBJ1-2
TGTGCCAGTAGTCCGCAGATTTTCGGATCGTATGGCTACACCTTC
CASSPQIFGSYGYTF
>-|TRBV19|-|TRBJ2-3
TGTGCCAGTAGTAAGACGGGGCGGGGAAGCACAGATACGCAGTATTTT
CASSKTGRGSTDTQYF
>-|TRBV5-1|once|TRBJ1-2
TGCGCCAGCAGCTCCGTGCCGGCGGGCACCTCTCGCGCAGGCTATGGCTACACCTTC
CASSSVPAGTSRAGYGYTF
>TRBD1|TRBV2|-|TRBJ2-7
TGTGCCAGCAGTGAAAGCGGAGACAGGGGGCGCGAGCAGTACTTC
CASSESGDRGREQYF
>-|TRBV11-2|-|TRBJ2-3
TGTGCCAGCAGCCCCCCGACTAGCAGGGGGGCAGATACGCAGTATTTT
CASSPPTSRGADTQYF
>TRBD1|TRBV5-1|few|TRBJ2-7
TGCGCCAGCAGCCCCGACAGGGGGGACGACGAGCAGTACTTC
CASSPDRGDDEQYF
>-|TRBV5-1|-|TRBJ2-3
TGCGCCAGCAGCTTGGTTCCAGATACGCAGTATTTT
CASSLVPDTQYF
>-|TRBV19|once|TRBJ2-5
TGTGCCAGTAGTAACCCGCCTGGCGGAGATGGAGAGACCCAGTACTTC
CASSNPPGGDGETQYF
>-|TRBV5-1|-|TRBJ2-3
TGCGCCAGCAGCACGACCCCGGGAGACTATACGCAGTATTTT
CASSTTPGDYTQYF
>-|TRBV10-3|-|TRBJ2-5
TGTGCCATCAGGGCGCAGGGACAAGAGACCCAGTACTTC
CAIRAQGQETQYF